This T cell receptor (beta chain) was found in a study of blood T cell repertoires in COVID-19. Here immunoSEQ multiplex PCR was the method, and the copy in TCRdb shows in-frame clones only, minus some. The sample consists of roughly 290,000 clones, around 87% of them appearing once. This clonotype was sampled from a woman in her forties or fifties who had recovered from COVID-19. Sequenced: peripheral blood.

CDR3 protein: CASSKGPGKVVDTEAFF. The DNA for the CDR3 is TGTGCCAGCAGCAAAGGGCCAGGGAAAGTCGTTGACACTGAAGCTTTCTTT. The rearrangement links TRBV21-1 to TRBJ1-1; TRBD1, the table's D call, was not compared with the DNA. TRBV21-1 is flagged as a pseudogene. This CDR3 has 17 amino acids.